The 31 T cell receptor beta chains presented below share a single source sample, sequenced in a study of post-analysis software for immune sequencing data. Study-wide results and limits: Patients had higher frequencies than controls of about 5 TRBV segments, including TRBV5-6, TRBV5-1 and TRBV20-1.

Antigens of these TCRs are unknown. Each TCR beta cDNA library carried unique molecular identifiers. TCRdb processed the PCR reads anew with MiXCR; each CDR3 protein has one entry. The sample records approximately 730,000 distinct CDR3 sequences, roughly 27% being singletons. The material sequenced was blood. The receptors derive from a girl under 18 with multiple sclerosis.

J is TRBJ2-3 and V is TRBV7-2; TRBD2 might be the D (6 bases). Germline lookup yields CDR1 SGHTA and CDR2 FQGNSA. With 5 bases removed from V and 1 base from J, the gap between germline ends came to 13 bases. The CDR3 length is 15 residues. This CDR3 is CASSAPSGGTDTQYF. The CDR3, as DNA: TGTGCCAGCAGCGCCCCGTCGGGAGGCACAGATACGCAGTATTTT.

This clonotype showed up just a few times. The chain has TRBV6-5 and TRBJ2-7, with TRBD2 matching 8 bases. The germline CDR1 and CDR2 sequences are MNHEY and SVGAGI. CDR3 length: 14 amino acids. V shed 3 bases, J shed 3 bases, and the junction held 4 bases outside the gene matches. Here the CDR3 DNA reads TGTGCCAGCAGTTATAATCGGGAGGGCTACGAGCAGTACTTC. The encoded protein is CASSYNREGYEQYF.

The chain combines TRBV15 with TRBJ1-5, with a weak D call TRBD1 (5 bases). V lost 0 bases, J lost 5 bases, and 8 bases lay in between. Germline CDR1 is LNHNV and CDR2 is YYDKDF (reference sequence). This CDR3 contains 14 residues. The CDR3 here is CATSRDMGDQPQHF. In nucleotides, the CDR3 is TGTGCCACCAGCAGAGATATGGGGGATCAGCCCCAGCATTTT.

In its sample, this clonotype was seen many times. The gene calls are TRBV7-2 and TRBJ2-7; 12 nucleotides line up with TRBD1. Germline assignment: CDR1 SGHTA and CDR2 FQGNSA. V lost 1 base to trimming and J lost 6 bases; unmatched junction nucleotides: 4. The CDR3 has 15 amino acids. The CDR3 reads CASSLGGQGASEQYF. CDR3 coding DNA: TGTGCCAGCAGCTTAGGGGGACAGGGGGCGAGCGAGCAGTACTTC.

This clonotype was counted a few times. CDR3 residues: CASISGRNNHEQFF. Here the CDR3 DNA reads TGTGCCAGCATCTCGGGTAGAAACAACCATGAGCAGTTCTTC. J is TRBJ2-1 and V is TRBV28, with no clear D. Germline lookup yields CDR1 MDHEN and CDR2 SYDVKM. V lost 7 bases to trimming and J lost 8 bases, with 18 bases between them. The CDR3 is 14 amino acids.

This clonotype was seen more than once but under ten times. This chain uses TRBV10-3 with TRBJ1-5, with 7 bases that match TRBD1. The CDR3 totals 16 residues. In germline, CDR1 is ENHRY, CDR2 SYGVKD. V was clipped by 0 bases and J by 3 bases; unmatched bases: 5. CDR3 nucleotides: TGTGCCATCAGTGAGTCAGGAGGGGGCGACAATCAGCCCCAGCATTTT. Translating gives CAISESGGGDNQPQHF.

The chain uses TRBV20-1 and TRBJ2-7, with D unresolved. V was shortened by 6 bases and J by 0 bases, with 15 bases between the two germline ends. The CDR3 has 14 residues. The germline V gene has CDR1 DFQATT and CDR2 SNEGSKA (reference sequence). CDR3: CSARPSDSSYEQYF. The CDR3 coding sequence is TGCAGTGCCAGACCGTCGGATAGCTCCTACGAGCAGTACTTC.

This clonotype came up once. This chain links TRBV24-1 with TRBJ2-1; tentatively, D is TRBD2 (5 bases). Germline V gives CDR1 KGHDR, CDR2 SFDVKD. V was cut by 3 bases and J by 13 bases, with 18 bases left in between. CDR3 length: 14 amino acids. CDR3: CATSDPTGLETQFF. DNA for the CDR3: TGTGCCACCAGTGATCCGACGGGATTGGAGACCCAGTTCTTC.

The genes are TRBV5-5 and TRBJ2-5; a weak D match, TRBD1 (5 bases). Germline V gives CDR1 SGHKS, CDR2 YYEKEE (reference sequence). The CDR3 runs 15 residues. V shed 0 bases and J shed 0 bases, with 9 bases lying between them. The CDR3 is CASSLDGADQETQYF. The CDR3 nucleotides are TGTGCCAGCAGCTTGGATGGGGCGGACCAAGAGACCCAGTACTTC.

The V call is TRBV29-1, the J call TRBJ2-1; D call uncertain. The CDR3 is 14 residues long. V was clipped by 3 bases and J by 7 bases, with 16 bases between them. Germline CDR1 is SQVTM and CDR2 is ANQGSEA. CDR3 DNA sequence: TGCAGCGTTGATCTGGACCGAACCACTAATGAGCAGTTCTTC. This sequence encodes CSVDLDRTTNEQFF.

This clonotype was seen more than once but under ten times. This sequence joins TRBV29-1 and TRBJ2-7, with 9 bases lining up with TRBD1. V lost 1 base to trimming and J lost 2 bases; unmatched junction nucleotides: 3. The CDR3 is made up of 14 amino acids. Germline assignment: CDR1 SQVTM and CDR2 ANQGSEA. CDR3 in amino acids: CSVEGGTGTYEQYF. CDR3 in DNA: TGCAGCGTTGAAGGCGGGACAGGGACCTACGAGCAGTACTTC.

This clonotype has just a few counts. The chain employs TRBV10-3 and TRBJ2-6; a weak D match, TRBD2 (6 bases). Deletions cut 10 bases from V and 4 bases from J, with 17 bases between. Per the germline V gene, CDR1 is ENHRY and CDR2 is SYGVKD. The CDR3 totals 15 residues. CDR3 loop: CATWDSRTGANVLTF. CDR3 in DNA: TGTGCCACCTGGGACTCCAGGACCGGGGCCAACGTCCTGACTTTC.

The chain recombines TRBV28 with TRBJ2-7, with D possibly TRBD2 on 5 matching bases. Deletions cut 7 bases from V and 10 bases from J, with 17 bases between. Looked up from germline, CDR1 is MDHEN and CDR2 is SYDVKM. This CDR3 region has 12 residues. Here the CDR3 reads CASKMSGKAQYF. For the CDR3, the DNA is TGTGCCAGCAAGATGAGCGGTAAGGCCCAGTACTTC.

The chain couples TRBV12-3 or TRBV12-4 to TRBJ1-5; tentatively, D is TRBD1 (6 bases). The CDR3 consists of 17 residues. Trimming stripped 5 bases from V and 0 bases from J, with 17 bases between. The CDR3 sequence is CASSRRTGMNSNQPQHF. DNA of the CDR3: TGTGCCAGCAGTCGCCGTACAGGGATGAATAGCAATCAGCCCCAGCATTTT.

This clonotype has just a few counts. The chain carries TRBV13 and TRBJ2-5; D might be TRBD1 (6 bases). The CDR3 extends over 15 amino acids. Between the trimmed V and J ends, which lost 0 bases and 5 bases, there was a span of 13 bases. Germline loops: CDR1 PRHDT, CDR2 FYEKMQ (reference sequence). CDR3 residues: CASSLGQGRRETQYF. The CDR3 coding sequence is TGTGCCAGCAGCTTAGGGCAGGGGCGCCGGGAGACCCAGTACTTC. Complete variable domain (other parts from reference TRBV13 and TRBJ2-5): AAGVIQSPRHLIKEKRETATLKCYPIPRHDTVYWYQQGPGQDPQFLISFYEKMQSDKGSIPDRFSAQQFSDYHSELNMSSLELGDSALYFCASSLGQGRRETQYFGPGTRLLVL.

This clonotype has only a few counts. Given the absence of the conserved phenylalanine or tryptophan at the CDR3 end, a read error is likely. The V call is TRBV20-1, the J call TRBJ2-5, with 8 bases matching TRBD2. CDR1 DFQATT and CDR2 SNEGSKA come from the germline V gene (reference sequence). This CDR3 contains 14 residues. Germline trimming cut 4 bases from V and 4 bases from J; bases unmatched to any gene: 8. The CDR3 protein is CSANKAGEVETQYC. The CDR3 nucleotides read TGCAGTGCTAATAAAGCGGGAGAGGTAGAGACCCAGTACTGC.

The J gene is TRBJ2-1, the V gene TRBV3-1; D ambiguous. The CDR3 contains 15 residues. The germline gives CDR1 LGHDT, CDR2 YNNKEL (reference sequence). V lost 5 bases to trimming and J lost 6 bases, with 17 bases between them. The CDR3 nucleotides are TGTGCCAGCAGCTTGCACCCGGCACGGGCCAATGAGCAGTTCTTC. Translation: CASSLHPARANEQFF.

This clonotype was recorded once. The chain has TRBV20-1 and TRBJ1-2, with 9 bases fitting TRBD1. With V trimmed by 5 bases and J by 4 bases, 11 bases remained unmatched. Per the germline V gene, CDR1 is DFQATT and CDR2 is SNEGSKA (reference sequence). This CDR3 is built from 15 residues. CDR3 amino acids: CSARKDRGGGYGYTF. CDR3 bases: TGCAGTGCTCGAAAGGACAGGGGAGGTGGCTATGGCTACACCTTC.

V and J are TRBV20-1 and TRBJ2-5, with 7 bases matching TRBD1. The CDR3 runs 14 residues. J gave up 4 bases and V 5 bases, and 10 bases lay outside the gene matches. Per the germline V gene, CDR1 is DFQATT and CDR2 is SNEGSKA (reference sequence). As DNA, the CDR3 is TGCAGTGCTGGGTTCACAGGGGTTCGAGAGACCCAGTACTTC. It yields the protein CSAGFTGVRETQYF.

This clonotype was seen once. This rearrangement joins TRBV13 to TRBJ2-1; TRBD2 matches 8 bases. The CDR3 is 15 residues long. With 5 bases clipped from V and 8 bases from J, the junction kept 11 bases outside the gene matches. Germline-derived CDR1 and CDR2 are PRHDT and FYEKMQ (reference sequence). CDR3 nucleotides: TGTGCCAGCAGCCAGCGGACTAGCAAGTCACATGAGCAGTTCTTC. Translated: CASSQRTSKSHEQFF.

There are a few counts of this clonotype. The rearrangement joins TRBV4-1 to TRBJ1-5, with no clear D. Germline V CDR1 and CDR2: MGHRA, YSYEKL. This CDR3 contains 17 residues. V was trimmed by 0 bases and J by 0 bases, leaving 12 bases between them. CDR3 DNA sequence: TGCGCCAGCAGCCAAGATCGAACATCTTATAGCAATCAGCCCCAGCATTTT. Amino acids: CASSQDRTSYSNQPQHF.

Concerning this clonotype: Germline is not matched at one junction end, which may reflect a read error. The chain has TRBV27 and TRBJ2-7; D is undetermined. There are 13 residues in the CDR3. From germline, CDR1 is MNHEY and CDR2 SMNVEV (reference sequence). CDR3 nucleotides: TGTGCCAGCAATTTATCTTCCGGCTACGAGCAGTACTTC. It specifies CASNLSSGYEQYF.

The CDR3 DNA reads TGTGCCAGCAGCCACTTACGGGGCAGGGGAAGGAATGAGCAGTTCTTC. Amino acids: CASSHLRGRGRNEQFF. The genes are TRBV11-2 and TRBJ2-1; TRBD1 is a possible D gene (6 bases). The V and J ends lost 5 bases and 7 bases respectively, with 21 bases between them. Germline CDR1 and CDR2: SGHAT and FQNNGV. This CDR3 is 16 amino acids long.

V usage is TRBV9 and J usage is TRBJ1-2; 10 bases fit TRBD1. In germline, CDR1 is SGDLS, CDR2 YYNGEE. This CDR3 spans 13 amino acids. The ends lost 3 bases at V and 7 bases at J; junction bases unmatched: 3. This CDR3 is CASSGQGALGYTF. The CDR3 DNA is TGTGCCAGCAGCGGACAGGGGGCCCTTGGCTACACCTTC. The full variable domain, its missing parts supplied by reference TRBV9 and TRBJ1-2, is DSGVTQTPKHLITATGQRVTLRCSPRSGDLSVYWYQQSLDQGLQFLIQYYNGEERAKGNILERFSAQQFPDLHSELNLSSLELGDSALYFCASSGQGALGYTFGSGTRLTVV.

A few counts support this clonotype. J is TRBJ2-7 and V is TRBV4-3; TRBD1 agrees at 11 bases. In germline, CDR1 is LGHNA, CDR2 YSLEER. CDR3 length: 15 residues. V lost 4 bases and J lost 4; bases outside the gene matches: 6. CDR3 nucleotide sequence: TGCGCCAGCAGCCTAGACGGGACAGGGGGATACGAGCAGTACTTC. Encoded protein: CASSLDGTGGYEQYF.

This clonotype showed up just a few times. V is TRBV5-1 and J is TRBJ1-2; weak D call: TRBD1 (5 bases). Trimming removed 1 base at V and 11 bases at J, with 15 bases between. This CDR3 has 13 residues. CDR1 SGHRS and CDR2 YFSETQ come from the germline V gene. The CDR3 here is CASSLRGDTRYTF. The DNA of the CDR3 is TGCGCCAGCAGCTTGAGGGGAGACACCCGTTACACCTTC.

V usage is TRBV4-3 and J usage is TRBJ2-7, with D uncertain. V was shortened by 0 bases and J by 7 bases, with 25 bases between the two germline ends. Germline CDR1 is LGHNA and CDR2 is YSLEER. The CDR3 has 18 residues. The CDR3 DNA reads TGCGCCAGCAGCCAAGATCCGGCGGTCAGCGATAATTACGATGAGCAGTACTTC. It specifies CASSQDPAVSDNYDEQYF.

There are a few counts of this clonotype. CDR3 in amino acids: CSVAPTLNPGTEAFF. CDR3 in DNA: TGCAGCGTAGCGCCGACACTCAATCCGGGCACTGAAGCTTTCTTT. V is TRBV29-1 and J is TRBJ1-1, with D hard to call. Germline V gene sequence: CDR1 SQVTM, CDR2 ANQGSEA. CDR3 length equals 15 residues. The V gene lost 6 bases and the J gene lost 4 bases, with 21 bases spanning the gap.

This clonotype was counted a few times. The chain employs TRBV11-2 and TRBJ2-5, with 7 bases aligning to TRBD2. Germline V gives CDR1 SGHAT, CDR2 FQNNGV. V trimming: 8 bases; J trimming: 3 bases; junction bases outside the gene matches: 12. The CDR3 runs 15 residues. The CDR3 protein is CASRRPGSGKETQYF. In DNA form, the CDR3 reads TGTGCCAGCCGACGACCAGGGAGCGGGAAAGAGACCCAGTACTTC.

V usage is TRBV5-1 and J usage is TRBJ1-1; maybe TRBD1 (5 bases). CDR1 and CDR2 (germline): SGHRS, YFSETQ. CDR3 length: 16 residues. V was shortened by 0 bases and J by 2 bases, with 14 bases between the two germline ends. The CDR3 spells CASSLAEPRANTEAFF. Here the CDR3 DNA reads TGCGCCAGCAGCTTGGCAGAACCCAGGGCCAACACTGAAGCTTTCTTT.

The V gene is TRBV5-1, the J gene TRBJ1-1; D is undetermined. Trimming took 0 bases from V and 1 from J, leaving 7 bases between them. Germline V gene sequence: CDR1 SGHRS, CDR2 YFSETQ. There are 14 residues in the CDR3. The CDR3 nucleotides are TGCGCCAGCAGCTTGGTGTCCAAGAACACTGAAGCTTTCTTT. This codes for CASSLVSKNTEAFF.